The 9 T cell receptor beta chains below come from one sample, sequenced in a study of technical replicates of blood from several donors. Measured with immunoSEQ multiplex PCR; TCRdb has only the in-frame clones, and not every one. Of tens of thousands of clones listed, roughly 98% were seen once; the top ten hold over 0.15%. Sequencing input: T cells isolated from PBMCs. These TCRs come from a human donor in good health.

The chain is built from TRBV5-6 and TRBJ2-7, with 10 bases identical to TRBD1. V was pared by 4 bases and J by 6 bases, with 7 bases of the junction left unmatched. The length of the CDR3 is 14 residues. Germline-derived CDR1 and CDR2 are SGHDT and YYEEEE. The CDR3 DNA reads TGTGCCAGCAGCGGCGGGACAGGGGATCGCGAGCAGTACTTC. Translating it yields CASSGGTGDREQYF.

The chain couples TRBV28 to TRBJ1-4, with 10 positions matching TRBD1. The CDR3 consists of 15 residues. Germline-derived CDR1 and CDR2 are MDHEN and SYDVKM. With 5 bases clipped from V and 6 bases from J, the junction kept 6 bases outside the gene matches. The CDR3 spells CASSTPGTGDEKLFF. CDR3 DNA: TGTGCCAGCAGTACCCCCGGGACAGGGGATGAAAAACTGTTTTTT.

The chain employs TRBV11-2 and TRBJ2-7; 11 nucleotides match TRBD2. The J segment lost 3 bases and the V segment lost 6 bases, leaving 7 bases of the junction unmatched. This CDR3 region has 15 residues. Per germline, CDR1 SGHAT and CDR2 FQNNGV. CDR3 coding DNA: TGTGCCAGCAGAGGACTAGCGGGTTTTCTCTACGAGCAGTACTTC. This gives the protein CASRGLAGFLYEQYF.

The chain employs TRBV30 and TRBJ1-6; D unresolved. Trimming took off 6 bases at V and 8 bases at J, with 11 bases between the two ends. The CDR3 spans 12 residues. Germline CDR1 reads GTSNPN; CDR2 reads SVGIG (reference sequence). CDR3 sequence reads: CACQVVDSPLHF. In DNA form, the CDR3 reads TGTGCCTGTCAGGTGGTTGATTCACCCCTCCACTTT.

This sequence joins TRBV4-1 and TRBJ2-1, with 14 nucleotides matching TRBD2. V gave up 2 bases and J gave up 7 bases; unmatched junction bases: 10. This CDR3 has 18 residues. CDR1 and CDR2 from the germline V gene are MGHRA and YSYEKL. DNA of the CDR3: TGCGCCAGCAGCCAACCCCCGACTAGCGGGAGGGCCTTGAATGAGCAGTTCTTC. Its protein product is CASSQPPTSGRALNEQFF.

In its sample, this clone was seen once. The V and J genes are TRBV5-1 and TRBJ2-3; possibly TRBD2 for D (5 bases). The CDR3 runs 15 residues. Germline V CDR1 and CDR2: SGHRS, YFSETQ. V was shortened by 0 bases and J by 0 bases, with 8 bases between the two germline ends. CDR3 bases: TGCGCCAGCAGCTTGGTAGCGCTAAGCACAGATACGCAGTATTTT. Translated: CASSLVALSTDTQYF.

This chain uses TRBV27 with TRBJ2-6; 8 bases are a match to TRBD2. CDR1 is MNHEY and CDR2 is SMNVEV in the germline V gene (reference sequence). This CDR3 has 16 residues. V was clipped by 6 bases and J by 0 bases; unmatched bases: 4. In DNA form, the CDR3 reads TGTGCCAGCAGGCCCGCGGGAGGCTCTGGGGCCAACGTCCTGACTTTC. It is translated as CASRPAGGSGANVLTF.

The rearrangement joins TRBV9 to TRBJ2-7; 10 bases map to TRBD1. With V trimmed by 4 bases and J by 3 bases, 4 bases remained unmatched. CDR3 length equals 14 residues. CDR1 SGDLS and CDR2 YYNGEE come from the germline V gene. The CDR3 region has the DNA TGTGCCAGCAGCCCCGGGACAGGGGACTACGAGCAGTACTTC. It is translated as CASSPGTGDYEQYF.

This chain links TRBV10-3 with TRBJ2-7; weak D call: TRBD2 (6 bases). Germline V gene sequence: CDR1 ENHRY, CDR2 SYGVKD. The CDR3 runs to 16 residues. Between the trimmed V and J ends, which lost 6 bases and 7 bases, there was a span of 25 bases. In DNA, the CDR3 is TGTGCCATCAGCAGACAACCCTCGGGGGTAGCGGTAGAGCAGTACTTC. Its translation: CAISRQPSGVAVEQYF.